This T cell receptor beta chain was documented in a study of read filtering for tumor transcriptome and immune sequencing. Study-level information: Mean patient age was about 66 years, range about 47 to 90; around 17 male, 14 female. Revised staging placed fewer than ten patients in R-ISS I, about 17 in II, 6 or 7 in III.

In this sample, this clonotype turned up many times. A much larger clonotype is one base distant, so this may be a read error. The CDR3 end shows no conserved phenylalanine or tryptophan, and so a read error is likely. From approximately 430 ng of RNA, a library with molecular barcoded alpha/delta and beta/gamma adaptors was made. One entry per CDR3 protein, called by TCRdb with MiXCR from the reads. Of around 50,000 distinct CDR3 sequences listed, 9% to 15% were seen once; the top ten hold roughly 16%. The germline gives CDR1 LGHDT, CDR2 YNNKEL (reference sequence). The V gene end was trimmed by 2 bases and the J gene end by 6 bases; junction bases not matched to a gene: 4. The CDR3 has 14 residues.

This TCR was sampled from a donor aged 40 or over with multiple myeloma. This chain joins TRBV3-1 and TRBJ2-1; 7 bases line up with TRBD1. Sequencing was performed on a population of CD138-negative cells sorted from bone marrow. CDR3 bases: TGTGCCAGCAGCCAAAGAGGGGGCGGCAATGAGCAGTTCCTC. This gives the protein CASSQRGGGNEQFL.